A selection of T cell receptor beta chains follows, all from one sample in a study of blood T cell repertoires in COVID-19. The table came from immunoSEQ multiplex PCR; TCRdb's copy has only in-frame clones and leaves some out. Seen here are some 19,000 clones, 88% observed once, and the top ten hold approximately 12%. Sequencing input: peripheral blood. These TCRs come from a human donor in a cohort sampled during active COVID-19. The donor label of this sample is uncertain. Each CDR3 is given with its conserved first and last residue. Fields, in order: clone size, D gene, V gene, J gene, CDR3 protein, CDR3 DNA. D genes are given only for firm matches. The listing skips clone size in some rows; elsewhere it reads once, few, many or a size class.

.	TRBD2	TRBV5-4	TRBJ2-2	CASSSGGLAGGSGGELFF	TGTGCCAGCAGCTCCGGGGGGCTAGCGGGAGGTTCCGGCGGGGAGCTGTTTTTT
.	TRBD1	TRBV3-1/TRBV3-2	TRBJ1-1	CASSQGQGGTEAFF	TGTGCCAGCAGCCAGGGACAGGGCGGCACTGAAGCTTTCTTT
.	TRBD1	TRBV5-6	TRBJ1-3	CASSLAGDRGNLNTIYF	TGTGCCAGCAGCTTGGCCGGGGACAGGGGGAATTTGAACACCATATATTTT
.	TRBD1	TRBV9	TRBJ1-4	CASSPRDSGGLNEKLFF	TGTGCCAGCAGCCCCCGGGACAGTGGGGGTTTGAATGAAAAACTGTTTTTT
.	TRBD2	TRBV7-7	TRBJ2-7	CASSTGLAGAYEQYF	TGTGCTAGCAGCACAGGACTAGCGGGAGCCTACGAGCAGTACTTC
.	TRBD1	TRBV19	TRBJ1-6	CASSMDRVSPLHF	TGTGCCAGTAGTATGGACAGGGTCTCACCCCTCCACTTT
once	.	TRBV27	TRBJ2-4	CASSLGSGSYGNIQYF	TGTGCCAGCAGTTTAGGTTCGGGAAGTTACGGAAACATTCAGTACTTC
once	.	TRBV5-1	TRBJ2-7	CASSPDGTGEYEQYF	TGCGCCAGCAGCCCGGACGGGACGGGAGAGTACGAGCAGTACTTC
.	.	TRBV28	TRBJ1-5	CASRGWGGSNQPQHF	TGTGCCAGCAGGGGGTGGGGGGGAAGCAATCAGCCCCAGCATTTT
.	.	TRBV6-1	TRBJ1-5	CASSEEGRPLNQPQHF	TGTGCCAGCAGTGAAGAGGGGCGGCCACTAAATCAGCCCCAGCATTTT
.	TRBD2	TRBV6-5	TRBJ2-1	CASSALAGVNNEQFF	TGTGCCAGCAGCGCCCTAGCGGGAGTAAACAATGAGCAGTTCTTC
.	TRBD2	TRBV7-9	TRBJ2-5	CASSSSQREASTETQYF	TGTGCCAGCTCCTCCAGTCAGCGGGAGGCGTCCACAGAGACCCAGTACTTC
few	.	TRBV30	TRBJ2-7	CAWSVRVGGEQYF	TGTGCCTGGAGTGTACGGGTAGGGGGCGAGCAGTACTTC
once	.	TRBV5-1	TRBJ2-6	CASSFGGSGANVLTF	TGCGCCAGCAGCTTTGGGGGGTCTGGGGCCAACGTCCTGACTTTC
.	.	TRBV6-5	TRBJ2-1	CASSLDWSSYNEQFF	TGTGCCAGCAGTCTGGACTGGAGCTCCTACAATGAGCAGTTCTTC
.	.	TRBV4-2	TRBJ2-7	CASSQVGRVEDEQYF	TGTGCCAGCAGCCAAGTCGGGCGGGTTGAGGACGAGCAGTACTTC
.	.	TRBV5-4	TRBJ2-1	CASSPGIPSYNEQFF	TGTGCCAGCAGCCCGGGGATACCTTCCTACAATGAGCAGTTCTTC
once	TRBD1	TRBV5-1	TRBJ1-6	CVSSLGTGENSPLHF	TGCGTCAGCAGCTTGGGGACAGGGGAAAATTCACCCCTCCACTTT
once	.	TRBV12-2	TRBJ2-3	CASRLARRGAAYMTSGSFNTQYF	TGTGCAAGTCGCTTAGCCCGGAGGGGGGCAGCCTATATGACTAGCGGGAGTTTTAATACGCAGTATTTT
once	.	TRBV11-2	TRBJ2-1	CASSHLQGFYYNEQFF	TGTGCCAGCAGCCATCTACAGGGTTTTTACTACAATGAGCAGTTCTTC
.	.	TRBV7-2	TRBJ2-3	CASSAQGQSTDTQYF	TGTGCCAGCAGCGCCCAGGGCCAAAGCACAGATACGCAGTATTTT
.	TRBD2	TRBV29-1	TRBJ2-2	CSVAGTSGRSNTGELFF	TGCAGCGTTGCTGGGACTAGCGGGAGGTCGAACACCGGGGAGCTGTTTTTT
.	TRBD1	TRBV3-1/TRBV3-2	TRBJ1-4	CASSQDPTGVRSEKLFF	TGTGCCAGCAGCCAAGATCCCACAGGGGTAAGAAGTGAAAAACTGTTTTTT
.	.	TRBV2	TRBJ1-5	CASSGGQDNQPQHF	TGTGCCAGCAGTGGGGGGCAGGACAATCAGCCCCAGCATTTT
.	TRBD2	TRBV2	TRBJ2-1	CASSELAGNEQFF	TGTGCCAGCAGTGAACTAGCGGGGAATGAGCAGTTCTTC
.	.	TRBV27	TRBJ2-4	CASARGSDKNIQYF	TGTGCCAGCGCCCGGGGTAGCGACAAAAACATTCAGTACTTC
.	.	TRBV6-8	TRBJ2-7	CASVTGTPPYEQYF	TGTGCCAGCGTTACTGGGACACCACCCTACGAGCAGTACTTC